Sequencing of this TCR beta chain was carried out in a study of patients and donors after allogeneic stem cell transplantation. Each CDR3 protein gets one entry after TCRdb re-called the RT-PCR reads with MiXCR. The sample contains approximately 88,000 distinct CDR3 sequences, roughly 4.9% of which appear only once. This clonotype was counted at least ten times. This CDR3 has 16 amino acids. Trimming removed 3 bases at V and 1 base at J, with 17 bases between. Germline-derived CDR1 and CDR2 are SGHRS and YFSETQ. The sequence was obtained from a human donor who was either an allogeneic HSCT recipient or a stem cell or donor lymphocyte infusion donor (not recorded which). It is not recorded whose cells these are; they may come from a transplant donor. The sequencing sample was made of blood, either unsorted or a sorted T cell fraction (not recorded which). The genes are TRBV5-1 and TRBJ2-7, with D maybe TRBD2 (5 bases). The CDR3 sequence: CASSSAGGAWSYEQYF. In DNA, the CDR3 is TGCGCCAGCAGCTCGGCCGGAGGTGCGTGGTCCTACGAGCAGTACTTC.